These T cell receptor beta chains were read from a single sample in a study of blood T cell repertoires in COVID-19. Measured with immunoSEQ multiplex PCR; TCRdb has only the in-frame clones, and not every one. Altogether about 480,000 clones are present, roughly 88% being singletons, with the ten largest covering around 13%. Specimen: peripheral blood. The receptor source for this set is a woman aged 45 to 65 with COVID-19, enrolled during active disease. Both conserved end residues are part of each CDR3.

V gene	J gene	CDR3 protein
TRBV10-1	TRBJ2-5	CASSDTGSGVSRETQYF
TRBV13	TRBJ2-4	CASSTGENIQYF
TRBV11-2	TRBJ2-3	CASSFRAQADTQYF
TRBV7-2	TRBJ1-3	CASSLGPTNSGNTIYF
TRBV7-8	TRBJ2-7	CASSSVDRGLYEQYF
TRBV10-3	TRBJ2-1	CAISEGAGGLNEQFF
TRBV7-9	TRBJ1-4	CATTTRGSRGGEKLFF
TRBV15	TRBJ2-7	CATSRSRGYEQYF
TRBV5-1	TRBJ1-2	CASSQAGTHQKLYGYTF
TRBV7-9	TRBJ2-3	CASSYRTGGRDTQYF
TRBV6-5	TRBJ1-2	CASSRDRGNYGYTF
TRBV5-5	TRBJ1-4	CASSPGGGTGYEKLFF
TRBV20-1	TRBJ1-1	CSASYPGTGNTEAFF
TRBV16	TRBJ2-1	CASSLRGSEQFF
TRBV6-6	TRBJ1-2	CASTSGQRFYNYGYTF
TRBV7-2	TRBJ2-2	CASSLVQGGELFF
TRBV2	TRBJ2-7	CASSEARGGYEQYF
TRBV28	TRBJ1-1	CASSRTGEDTEAFF
TRBV5-1	TRBJ1-1	CASSSAPNRRTEAFF
TRBV5-1	TRBJ2-4	CASSQEAGGLFLAKNIQYF
TRBV18	TRBJ2-7	CASSPMPQGEQYF
TRBV30	TRBJ1-4	CAWCDRPRDEKLFF
TRBV11-2	TRBJ1-3	CASSLGDRPYGNTIYF
TRBV20-1	TRBJ2-1	CSATGYNEQFF
TRBV2	TRBJ2-7	CASRRTALYEQYF
TRBV5-1	TRBJ2-7	CASSAQGDSYEQYF
TRBV11-3	TRBJ2-1	CASSLGLVSYNEQFF
TRBV5-6	TRBJ1-1	CASSGTDRPLNTEAFF
TRBV6-4	TRBJ1-6	CASSDALDRGNSPLHF
TRBV19	TRBJ1-5	CASSTQGYQGPQHF
TRBV2	TRBJ2-2	CARGVGGTGELFF
TRBV30	TRBJ1-1	CAWSQGTEAFF
TRBV6-5	TRBJ1-2	CASSYETGVDGYTF
TRBV5-1	TRBJ1-1	CASSLGPAIEAFF
TRBV28	TRBJ1-1	CASSLGRIRLNTEAFF
TRBV10-3	TRBJ1-1	CAISLTGETEAFF
TRBV7-3	TRBJ2-1	CASSLRGLAGEPNEQFF
TRBV19	TRBJ1-4	CASSIGDSNEKLFF
TRBV5-4	TRBJ2-3	CASSPSRGPGTDTQYF
TRBV19	TRBJ1-2	CASSVQTPPNYGYTF